The rows below give T cell receptor beta chains drawn from one sample of a study of CD8 T cells in ankylosing spondylitis. TCRdb analysed the 5' RACE reads with MiXCR anew, one entry per CDR3 protein. The sample includes approximately 35,000 distinct CDR3 sequences, 14% of them seen just once. The material sequenced was blood. The source of these receptors is a male donor with ankylosing spondylitis or in good health (not recorded which). The CDR3 runs from the conserved cysteine through the conserved F or W. D genes are given only for firm matches. Clone size is given for some rows only: seen once, a few or many times, or a class if the clone is expanded.

TRBV23-1,TRBJ2-1,NA,NA,TGCGCCAGCAGTCAATCAATTTACAATGAGCAGTTCTTC,CASSQSIYNEQFF
TRBV7-2,TRBJ2-1,NA,NA,TGTGCCAGCAGCTTAGTAATCGTGGGGGCTAATGAGCAGTTCTTC,CASSLVIVGANEQFF
TRBV29-1,TRBJ2-2,NA,NA,TGCAGCGGGGGAGTAGGGACGAACACCGGGGAGCTGTTTTTT,CSGGVGTNTGELFF
TRBV7-2,TRBJ2-2,few,TRBD2,TGTGCCAGCAGCGCCCTAGCGGGGTACACCGGGGAGCTGTTTTTT,CASSALAGYTGELFF
TRBV20-1,TRBJ2-1,few,TRBD2,TGCAGTGCTAGTCCCGGGACTAGCGATGAGCAGTTCTTC,CSASPGTSDEQFF
TRBV6-2/TRBV6-3,TRBJ2-1,NA,TRBD2,TGTGCCAGCAGCCGACTAGCGGGAGTAGCCTACAATGAGCAGTTCTTC,CASSRLAGVAYNEQFF
TRBV3-1,TRBJ2-3,NA,NA,TGTGCCAGCTGGAGCGCGACAGATACGCAGTATTTT,CASWSATDTQYF
TRBV27,TRBJ2-1,NA,TRBD1,TGTGCCAGCAGTTTAAGGGGACCAAACAGGGGGCCCTACAATGAGCAGTTCTTC,CASSLRGPNRGPYNEQFF
TRBV20-1,TRBJ2-1,NA,TRBD2,TGCAGTGCTAGAGATGCGGTAACTGTAGCGGGCCTCAGGAATGAGCAGTTCTTC,CSARDAVTVAGLRNEQFF
TRBV29-1,TRBJ2-1,many,NA,TGCAGCGCCGCGGTCATGGAGCAGTTCTTC,CSAAVMEQFF
TRBV7-2,TRBJ2-2,NA,NA,TGTGCCAGCAGCTTAGGATCTAACACCGGGGAGCTGTTTTTT,CASSLGSNTGELFF
TRBV28,TRBJ2-1,NA,NA,TGTGCCAGCACTTTCATATTAGCATCTCGGGAGCAGTTCTTC,CASTFILASREQFF
TRBV6-5,TRBJ2-2,few,NA,TGTGCCAGCAGTTACTTTAAGAACACCGGGGAGCTGTTTTTT,CASSYFKNTGELFF
TRBV6-2/TRBV6-3,TRBJ2-5,NA,NA,TGTGCCAGCAGTCCGGAGTGGGGTGAGGGTGAGACCCAGTACTTC,CASSPEWGEGETQYF
TRBV2,TRBJ2-7,few,TRBD2,TGTGCCAGCACCGGACTAGCGGCCGAGCAGTACTTC,CASTGLAAEQYF
TRBV15,TRBJ1-1,NA,TRBD1,TGTGCCACCAGCAATTCCGGGACAGGGAACACTGAAGCTTTCTTT,CATSNSGTGNTEAFF
TRBV7-9,TRBJ1-1,NA,NA,TGTGCCAGCATCCCGAGAGGGGGTACTGAAGCTTTCTTT,CASIPRGGTEAFF
TRBV21-1,TRBJ2-4,few,NA,TGTGCCAGCAGCAAAGCAGTAGCCAAAAACATTCAGTACTTC,CASSKAVAKNIQYF
TRBV20-1,TRBJ2-1,NA,TRBD2,TGCAGTGCAGCCCAGATAGCGGGGGCCCGGGATGAGCAGTTCTTC,CSAAQIAGARDEQFF
TRBV4-3,TRBJ1-1,few,NA,TGCGCCAGCAGCCAAGGTGAGGTGATCGCCAGGGTGAACACTGAAGCTTTCTTT,CASSQGEVIARVNTEAFF
TRBV12-3/TRBV12-4,TRBJ2-7,NA,TRBD1,TGTGCCAGCAGTCTGCGGGGACAGGGAAACGAGCAGTACTTC,CASSLRGQGNEQYF
TRBV5-1,TRBJ2-2,few,NA,TGCGCCAGCAGCTTGTTAGTGAACACCGGGGAGCTGTTTTTT,CASSLLVNTGELFF
TRBV28,TRBJ2-4,few,TRBD2,TGTGCCAGCAGTCCTAGCGGAGGGCCCAAAAACATTCAGTACTTC,CASSPSGGPKNIQYF
TRBV20-1,TRBJ2-1,NA,TRBD2,TGCAGTGCCGGGACTAGCGGGAACAATGAGCAGTTCTTC,CSAGTSGNNEQFF
TRBV6-2/TRBV6-3,TRBJ2-7,NA,NA,TGTGCCAGCAATCAGGGCGGCGAGCAGTACTTC,CASNQGGEQYF
TRBV12-3/TRBV12-4,TRBJ1-4,NA,NA,TGTGCCAGCAGTAGGGGTTGGGGAGCAACTAATGAAAAACTGTTTTTT,CASSRGWGATNEKLFF
TRBV25-1,TRBJ2-5,few,NA,TGTGCCAGCCCCCTTGGGACATTCGAAGAGACCCAGTACTTC,CASPLGTFEETQYF
TRBV6-5,TRBJ2-5,few,TRBD2,TGTGCCAGCAGTGCCCGGACTAGCGGCCAAGGGACCCAGTACTTC,CASSARTSGQGTQYF
TRBV28,TRBJ2-6,NA,NA,TGTGCCAGCAGTATATTCGGGGCTGGGGCCAACGTCCTGACTTTC,CASSIFGAGANVLTF
TRBV24-1,TRBJ2-2,few,NA,TGTGCCACCAGATCGCTCAAGAACACCGGGGAGCTGTTTTTT,CATRSLKNTGELFF
TRBV2,TRBJ2-1,few,NA,TGTGCCAGCCGGGTTTGGAATGAGCAGTTCTTC,CASRVWNEQFF
TRBV29-1,TRBJ2-7,few,TRBD1,TGCAGCGTTGAAGCGAGGGACAGGGGGCCCTCCTACGAGCAGTACTTC,CSVEARDRGPSYEQYF
TRBV28,TRBJ1-4,NA,NA,TGTGCCACCGAAAACAGCGGAACTAATGAAAAACTGTTTTTT,CATENSGTNEKLFF
TRBV7-6,TRBJ2-2,NA,NA,TGTGCCAGCAGCCCCTTGAGGGGCACCGGGGAGCTGTTTTTT,CASSPLRGTGELFF
TRBV24-1,TRBJ2-2,few,NA,TGTGCCACCAGTGACCCTGACATCGTTACCGGGGAGCTGTTTTTT,CATSDPDIVTGELFF
TRBV27,TRBJ1-3,many,NA,TGTGCCAGCCGGGCAACTGCGGAAAACACCATATATTTT,CASRATAENTIYF
TRBV5-1,TRBJ1-1,few,NA,TGCGCCAGCAGCTTGGTATGGCCCCCGAACACTGAAGCTTTCTTT,CASSLVWPPNTEAFF
TRBV11-3,TRBJ2-7,few,NA,TGTGCCAGCAGCCCGGGAATCTCCTACGAGCAGTACTTC,CASSPGISYEQYF
TRBV4-3,TRBJ2-1,few,NA,TGCGCCAGCAGGGGAAGGGGGGAGGGTGAGCAGTTCTTC,CASRGRGEGEQFF
TRBV29-1,TRBJ2-2,many,NA,TGCAGCGGAATGGGGGCCGGGGAGCTGTTTTTT,CSGMGAGELFF
TRBV20-1,TRBJ2-1,NA,TRBD2,TGCAGTGCTAGCCTAGCGGGAGGACCCTACAATGAGCAGTTCTTC,CSASLAGGPYNEQFF
TRBV28,TRBJ2-1,NA,TRBD2,TGTGCCAGCAGTGGCCGGACTAGCGGGAGCGGTGAGCAGTTCTTC,CASSGRTSGSGEQFF
TRBV20-1,TRBJ2-5,NA,NA,TGCAGTGCTAAAGAGATCAGGGGATTAGAGACCCAGTACTTC,CSAKEIRGLETQYF
TRBV6-1,TRBJ2-4,medium-sized,NA,TGTGCCAGCAGTGAGATGGGGGCAAACATTCAGTACTTC,CASSEMGANIQYF
TRBV25-1,TRBJ2-2,NA,TRBD1,TGTGCCAGCAGTGACCCCGGGACAGGGGGCAGCGGGGAGCTGTTTTTT,CASSDPGTGGSGELFF
TRBV20-1,TRBJ2-3,medium-sized,TRBD2,TGCAGTGCTGCCCGGACTAGTTCTGCCGCAGATACGCAGTATTTT,CSAARTSSAADTQYF
TRBV7-2,TRBJ2-3,few,NA,TGTGCCAGCAGCTTAGGGGGGTTCACAGATACGCAGTATTTT,CASSLGGFTDTQYF
TRBV7-3,TRBJ2-2,NA,NA,TGTGCCAGCAGCTTGGTACCCGGAGGAGGGGAGCTGTTTTTT,CASSLVPGGGELFF
TRBV6-5,TRBJ2-2,NA,NA,TGTGCCAGCAGTTACAGGGGCTCAAACACCGGGGAGCTGTTTTTT,CASSYRGSNTGELFF
TRBV3-1,TRBJ1-4,few,NA,TGTGCCAGCAGTCCTTTGACAGTCATCTCGGAAAAACTGTTTTTT,CASSPLTVISEKLFF
TRBV5-1,TRBJ2-6,NA,TRBD1,TGCGCCAGCAGCGTACAGGGGGCGCGTCGTGGGGCCAACGTCCTGACTTTC,CASSVQGARRGANVLTF
TRBV21-1,TRBJ2-3,few,NA,TGTGCCAGCACAACACAGGGGAAGGGGGCCGGAGATACGCAGTATTTT,CASTTQGKGAGDTQYF
TRBV6-5,TRBJ1-1,NA,TRBD1,TGTGCCACGAAGGACAGGAGTATCACTGAAGCTTTCTTT,CATKDRSITEAFF
TRBV6-2/TRBV6-3,TRBJ1-4,NA,NA,TGTGCCAGCACTCCCCGGGCGCGGGGTGAAAAACTGTTTTTT,CASTPRARGEKLFF
TRBV29-1,TRBJ2-2,few,TRBD2,TGCAGCGTTGCGGGAGGCACCGGGGAGCTGTTTTTT,CSVAGGTGELFF
TRBV7-9,TRBJ1-3,NA,NA,TGTGCCAGCAGCAAAAGGACGGTTTGGCGAAACACCATATATTTT,CASSKRTVWRNTIYF
TRBV20-1,TRBJ2-1,many,NA,TGCAGTGCACCGCCGCCCAGGGGTTTCGACAATGAGCAGTTCTTC,CSAPPPRGFDNEQFF